This TCR beta chain was sequenced during a study of blood T cell repertoires in COVID-19. Study-level background: Samples representing acute and convalescent COVID-19 were sourced from the United States, Italy and Spain. T cells, B-cell-depleted T cells, or PBMCs provided the cDNA or gDNA that served as material.

Authors' analysis steps: Amplification with reference gene primers provided the estimates of nucleated cell counts. The assay was immunoSEQ multiplex PCR, and TCRdb's table has in-frame clones only and misses some. The DNA gave D and trimming, while V, J and clone size come from that table. The data contain about 240,000 clones, 88% of them singletons. The material sequenced was peripheral blood. The sequence was collected from a woman aged 25 to 45 with acute or convalescent COVID-19.

The CDR3 DNA reads as TGCGCCAGCAGCTTGGAGGTGGGTCTTAGCCCGAGGGCTTTCTTT. This codes for CASSLEVGLSPRAFF. This chain joins TRBV5-1 and TRBJ1-1; D unresolved. V was cut by 0 bases and J by 11 bases, with 20 bases left in between. Germline V lookup: CDR1 SGHRS, CDR2 YFSETQ. The CDR3 extends over 15 amino acids.